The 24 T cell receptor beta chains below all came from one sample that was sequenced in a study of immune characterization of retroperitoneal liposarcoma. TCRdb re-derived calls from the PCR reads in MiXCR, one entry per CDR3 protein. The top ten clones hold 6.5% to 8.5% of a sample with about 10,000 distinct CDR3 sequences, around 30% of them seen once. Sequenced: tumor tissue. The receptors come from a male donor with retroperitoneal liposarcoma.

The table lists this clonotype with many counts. This chain's CDR3 is CASSLVRETQYF. The CDR3 DNA reads TGTGCCAGCAGCTTAGTCAGAGAGACCCAGTACTTC. The V call is TRBV11-2, the J call TRBJ2-5; D unclear. Looked up from germline, CDR1 is SGHAT and CDR2 is FQNNGV. V lost 1 base and J lost 4, with 4 bases in between. The CDR3 contains 12 residues.

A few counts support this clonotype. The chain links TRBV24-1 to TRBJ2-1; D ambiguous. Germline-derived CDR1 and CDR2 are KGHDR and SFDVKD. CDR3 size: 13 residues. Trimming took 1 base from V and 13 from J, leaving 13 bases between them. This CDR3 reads CATSDLDKETQFF. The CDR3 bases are TGTGCCACCAGTGATTTAGATAAAGAGACCCAGTTCTTC.

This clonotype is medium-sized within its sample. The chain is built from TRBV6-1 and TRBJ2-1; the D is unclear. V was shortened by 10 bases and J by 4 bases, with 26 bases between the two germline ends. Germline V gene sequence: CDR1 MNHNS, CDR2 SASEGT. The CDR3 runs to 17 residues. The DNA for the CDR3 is TGTGCCACCGCAAAAACCCCTGGGGTTTGGCCGTACAATGAGCAGTTCTTC. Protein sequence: CATAKTPGVWPYNEQFF.

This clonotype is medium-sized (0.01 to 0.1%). CDR3 sequence: CASSDWTSGVQFF. CDR3 DNA: TGTGCCAGCAGTGATTGGACTAGCGGGGTCCAGTTCTTC. The chain couples TRBV6-1 to TRBJ2-1; TRBD2 agrees at 12 bases. Germline V CDR1 and CDR2: MNHNS, SASEGT. V was clipped by 3 bases and J by 13 bases; unmatched bases: 4. This CDR3 has 13 residues.

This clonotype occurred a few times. This CDR3 reads CASSFSFGTGGPEAFF. In DNA, the CDR3 is TGTGCCAGCAGTTTTAGTTTTGGGACAGGGGGCCCTGAAGCTTTCTTT. This chain links TRBV27 with TRBJ1-1; 12 positions agree with TRBD1. The CDR3 consists of 16 residues. With V trimmed by 3 bases and J by 6 bases, 8 bases remained unmatched. The germline V gene has CDR1 MNHEY and CDR2 SMNVEV (reference sequence).

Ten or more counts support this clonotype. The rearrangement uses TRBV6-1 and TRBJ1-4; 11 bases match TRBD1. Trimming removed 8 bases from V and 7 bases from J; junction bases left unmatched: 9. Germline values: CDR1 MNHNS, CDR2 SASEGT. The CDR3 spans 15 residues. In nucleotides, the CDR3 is TGTGCCAGCTCGAGGACAGGGGGCATGGGTGAAAAACTGTTTTTT. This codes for CASSRTGGMGEKLFF.

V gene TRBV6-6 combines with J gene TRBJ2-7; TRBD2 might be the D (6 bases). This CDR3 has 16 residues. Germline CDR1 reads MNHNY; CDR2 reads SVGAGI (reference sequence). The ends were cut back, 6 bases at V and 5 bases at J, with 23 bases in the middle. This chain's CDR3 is CASRKSWRGPLDEQYF. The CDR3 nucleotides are TGTGCCAGCAGAAAGAGTTGGAGGGGCCCTTTAGACGAGCAGTACTTC.

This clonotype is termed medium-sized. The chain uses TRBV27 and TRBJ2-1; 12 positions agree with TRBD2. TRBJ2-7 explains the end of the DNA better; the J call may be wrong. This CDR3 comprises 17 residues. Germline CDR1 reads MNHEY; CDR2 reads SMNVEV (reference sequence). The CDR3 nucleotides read TGTGCCAGCACCCAAACTGGACTAGCGGGGAAAAGTTACGAGCAGTACTTC. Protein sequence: CASTQTGLAGKSYEQYF.

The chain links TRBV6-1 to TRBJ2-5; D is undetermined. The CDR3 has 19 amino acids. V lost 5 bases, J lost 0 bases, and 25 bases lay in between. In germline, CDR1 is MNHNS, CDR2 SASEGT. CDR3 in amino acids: CASSYAIWVARRYQETQYF. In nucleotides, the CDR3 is TGTGCCAGCAGTTACGCCATATGGGTGGCTAGACGGTACCAAGAGACCCAGTACTTC.

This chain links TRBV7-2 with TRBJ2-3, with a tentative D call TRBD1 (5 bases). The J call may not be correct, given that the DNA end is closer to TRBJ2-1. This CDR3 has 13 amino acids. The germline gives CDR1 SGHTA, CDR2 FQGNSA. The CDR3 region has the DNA TGTGCCAGCAGCCCCGTAGGGGTCGGTGAGCAGTTCTTC. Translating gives CASSPVGVGEQFF.

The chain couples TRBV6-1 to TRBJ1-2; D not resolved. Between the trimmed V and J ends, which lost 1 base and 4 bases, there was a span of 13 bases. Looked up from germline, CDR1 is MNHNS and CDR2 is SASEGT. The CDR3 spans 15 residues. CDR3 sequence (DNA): TGTGCCAGCAGTGAAGTGGCGGGCGAGGGCTATGGCTACACCTTC. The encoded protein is CASSEVAGEGYGYTF.

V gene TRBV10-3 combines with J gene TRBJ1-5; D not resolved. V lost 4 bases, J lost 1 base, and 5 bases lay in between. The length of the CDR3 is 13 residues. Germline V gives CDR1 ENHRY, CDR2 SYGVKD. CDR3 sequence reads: CAISGGSNQPQHF. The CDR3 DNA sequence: TGTGCCATCAGTGGGGGAAGCAATCAGCCCCAGCATTTT.

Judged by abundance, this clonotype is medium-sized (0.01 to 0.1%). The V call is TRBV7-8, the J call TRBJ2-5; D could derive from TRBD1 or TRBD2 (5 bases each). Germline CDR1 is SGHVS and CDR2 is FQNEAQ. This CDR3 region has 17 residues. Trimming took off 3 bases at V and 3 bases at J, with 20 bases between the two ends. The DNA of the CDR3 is TGTGCCAGCAGCTTGGGACCAACTCCCACTGAGAAAGAGACCCAGTACTTC. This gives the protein CASSLGPTPTEKETQYF.

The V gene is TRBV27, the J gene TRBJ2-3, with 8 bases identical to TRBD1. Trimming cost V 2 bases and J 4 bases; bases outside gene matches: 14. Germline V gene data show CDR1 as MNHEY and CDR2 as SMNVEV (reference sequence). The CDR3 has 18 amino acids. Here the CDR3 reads CASSLRGDRFGLPDTQYF. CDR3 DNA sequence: TGTGCCAGCAGTTTACGAGGGGACAGGTTCGGCCTGCCAGATACGCAGTATTTT.

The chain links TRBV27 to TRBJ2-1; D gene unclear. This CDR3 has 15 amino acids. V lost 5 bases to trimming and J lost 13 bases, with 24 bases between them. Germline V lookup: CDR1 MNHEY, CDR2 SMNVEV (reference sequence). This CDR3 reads CASSDKQEYQETQFF. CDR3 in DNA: TGTGCCAGCAGTGACAAGCAGGAGTACCAAGAGACCCAGTTCTTC.

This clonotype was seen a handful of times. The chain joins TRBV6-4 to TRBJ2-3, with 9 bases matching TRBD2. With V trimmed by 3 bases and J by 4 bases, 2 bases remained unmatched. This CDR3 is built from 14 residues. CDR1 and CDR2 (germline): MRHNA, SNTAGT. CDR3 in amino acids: CASSERGGPDTQYF. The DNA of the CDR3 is TGTGCCAGCAGTGAGCGGGGGGGCCCAGATACGCAGTATTTT.

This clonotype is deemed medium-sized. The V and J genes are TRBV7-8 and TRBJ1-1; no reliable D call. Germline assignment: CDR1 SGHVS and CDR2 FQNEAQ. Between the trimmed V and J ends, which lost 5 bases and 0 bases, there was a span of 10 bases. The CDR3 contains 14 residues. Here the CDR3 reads CASSPEAVNTEAFF. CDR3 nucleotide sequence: TGTGCCAGCAGCCCAGAGGCCGTGAACACTGAAGCTTTCTTT.

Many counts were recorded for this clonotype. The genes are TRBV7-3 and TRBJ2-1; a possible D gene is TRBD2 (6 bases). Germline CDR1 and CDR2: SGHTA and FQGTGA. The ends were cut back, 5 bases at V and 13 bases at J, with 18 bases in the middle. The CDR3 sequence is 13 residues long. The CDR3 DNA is TGTGCCAGCAGCCGACTAGACCAAGAGACCCAGTTCTTC. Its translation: CASSRLDQETQFF.

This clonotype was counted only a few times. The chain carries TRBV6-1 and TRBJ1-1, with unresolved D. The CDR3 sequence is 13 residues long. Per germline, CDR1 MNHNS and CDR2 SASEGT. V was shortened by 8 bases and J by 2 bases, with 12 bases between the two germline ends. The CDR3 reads CASCDSPNTEAFF. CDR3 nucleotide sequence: TGTGCCAGCTGCGATAGTCCAAACACTGAAGCTTTCTTT.

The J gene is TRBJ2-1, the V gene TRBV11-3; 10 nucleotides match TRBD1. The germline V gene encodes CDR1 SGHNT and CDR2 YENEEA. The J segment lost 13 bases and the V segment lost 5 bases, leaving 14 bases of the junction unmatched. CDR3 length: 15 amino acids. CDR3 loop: CASSPGQGRRETQFF. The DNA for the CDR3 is TGTGCCAGCAGCCCGGGACAGGGGCGGAGAGAGACCCAGTTCTTC. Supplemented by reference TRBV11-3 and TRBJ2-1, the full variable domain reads EAGVVQSPRYKIIEKKQPVAFWCNPISGHNTLYWYLQNLGQGPELLIRYENEEAVDDSQLPKDRFSAERLKGVDSTLKIQPAELGDSAVYLCASSPGQGRRETQFFGPGTRLTVL.

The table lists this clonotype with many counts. CDR3 DNA sequence: TGTGCCAGCAGCTCACCGGGGGGGCTCACGGGCGAGCAGTTCTTC. Translated: CASSSPGGLTGEQFF. This sequence joins TRBV11-3 and TRBJ2-1; 8 bases map to TRBD2. Per germline, CDR1 SGHNT and CDR2 YENEEA. V was clipped by 4 bases and J by 10 bases; unmatched bases: 12. The CDR3 runs 15 residues.

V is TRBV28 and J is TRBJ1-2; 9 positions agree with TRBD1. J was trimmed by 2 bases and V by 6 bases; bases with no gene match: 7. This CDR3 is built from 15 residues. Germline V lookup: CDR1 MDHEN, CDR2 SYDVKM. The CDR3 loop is CASRPQGAPNYGYTF. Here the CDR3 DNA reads TGTGCCAGCAGACCACAGGGGGCGCCGAACTATGGCTACACCTTC.

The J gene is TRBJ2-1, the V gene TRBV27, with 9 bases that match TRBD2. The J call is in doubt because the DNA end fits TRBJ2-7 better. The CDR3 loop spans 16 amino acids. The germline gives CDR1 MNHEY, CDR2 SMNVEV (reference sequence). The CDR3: CASSSGGSGSVYEQYF. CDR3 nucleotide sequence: TGTGCCAGCAGTTCAGGCGGTAGCGGGAGCGTCTACGAGCAGTACTTC.

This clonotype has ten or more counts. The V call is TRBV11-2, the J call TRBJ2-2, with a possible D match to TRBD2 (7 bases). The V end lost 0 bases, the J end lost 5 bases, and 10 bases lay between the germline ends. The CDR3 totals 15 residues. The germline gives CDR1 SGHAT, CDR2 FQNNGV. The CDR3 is CASSLDRGGTGELFF. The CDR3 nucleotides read TGTGCCAGCAGCTTAGACAGGGGAGGGACCGGGGAGCTGTTTTTT.